The 9 T cell receptor beta chains below all came from one sample that was sequenced in a study of breast tumors, draining lymph nodes, adjacent tissues. From the multiplex PCR reads, TCRdb called clonotypes with MiXCR, one entry per CDR3 protein. The sample lists approximately 210,000 distinct CDR3 sequences; roughly 32% were seen once. Breast cancer patients provided tissue from their axillary draining lymph nodes. The sample comprised axillary lymph node tissue. These TCRs come from a female donor with breast cancer. Some clones in this sample may be carry-over from other donors' samples.

This clonotype was seen ten or more times. The chain combines TRBV20-1 with TRBJ1-5; D is unclear. Germline V gene data show CDR1 as DFQATT and CDR2 as SNEGSKA (reference sequence). The CDR3 runs 15 residues. Trimming stripped 3 bases from V and 0 bases from J, with 12 bases between. CDR3 nucleotide sequence: TGCAGTGCTAGTTTATCGGCCTCTAGCAATCAGCCCCAGCATTTT. Its translation is CSASLSASSNQPQHF.

Many counts were recorded for this clonotype. The CDR3 loop reads CASSRTGRGELFF. The DNA for the CDR3 is TGTGCCAGCAGCAGGACAGGTCGCGGGGAGCTGTTTTTT. This rearrangement joins TRBV11-2 to TRBJ2-2; 7 nucleotides align to TRBD1. The length of the CDR3 is 13 residues. V shed 5 bases and J 7 bases; nucleotides not matched to a gene: 4. Germline-derived CDR1 and CDR2 are SGHAT and FQNNGV.

On this clonotype itself: One end of the junction varies from germline; a read error may be responsible. Here the CDR3 DNA reads TGTGCCAGCAGCCTAACTTCTAGCGAGACCTACGAGCAGTACTTC. Its translation: CASSLTSSETYEQYF. The chain is built from TRBV7-3 and TRBJ2-7; a possible D gene is TRBD2 (6 bases). CDR3 length equals 15 residues. Germline-derived CDR1 and CDR2 are SGHTA and FQGTGA.

This clonotype has ten or more counts. Since a much larger clone is just one base distant, this may be a read error. The V gene is TRBV20-1, the J gene TRBJ2-1; possible D gene TRBD2, 6 bases. This CDR3 region has 15 residues. The germline CDR1 and CDR2 sequences are DFQATT and SNEGSKA (reference sequence). Trimming took 0 bases from V and 8 from J, leaving 17 bases between them. The DNA of the CDR3 is TGCAGTGCTAGAGATAGGGTAAGGGACTCCCATGAGCAGTTCTTC. Its protein product is CSARDRVRDSHEQFF.

This clonotype was detected only once. The CDR3 protein is CASGWGVAEQYF. As DNA, the CDR3 is TGTGCCAGCGGTTGGGGGGTTGCCGAGCAGTACTTC. The chain uses TRBV5-6 and TRBJ2-7, with D perhaps matching TRBD2 (6 bases). With 7 bases removed from V and 6 bases from J, the gap between germline ends came to 14 bases. The germline gives CDR1 SGHDT, CDR2 YYEEEE. CDR3 length equals 12 residues.

This clonotype has at least ten counts. The rearrangement links TRBV2 to TRBJ2-5; D is unclear. V was trimmed by 7 bases and J by 5 bases, leaving 14 bases between them. This CDR3 region has 13 residues. The germline CDR1 and CDR2 sequences are SNHLY and FYNNEI. Written as DNA, the CDR3 is TGTGCCAGCACCCAAACCCCTTTGGAGACCCAGTACTTC. Its protein is CASTQTPLETQYF.

This clonotype was detected many times. A much more abundant neighbour one base away suggests this may be a read error. This rearrangement joins TRBV25-1 to TRBJ2-1; 12 nucleotides align to TRBD2. This CDR3 is 14 amino acids long. Unmatched junction bases numbered 4, after V lost 5 bases and J lost 8 bases. Germline V CDR1 and CDR2: MGHDK, SYGVNS. Written as DNA, the CDR3 is TGTGCCAGCAGTCCTAGCGGGAGGGGCGATGAGCAGTTCTTC. The encoded protein is CASSPSGRGDEQFF.

The chain's CDR3 is CASSHGGGLGGEKLFF. CDR3 in DNA: TGTGCCAGCAGTCACGGGGGGGGGCTCGGCGGTGAAAAACTGTTTTTT. V and J are TRBV6-5 and TRBJ1-4; a weak D match, TRBD1 (6 bases). Trimming removed 5 bases from V and 7 bases from J, with 20 bases in between. The CDR3 runs 16 residues. The germline CDR1 and CDR2 sequences are MNHEY and SVGAGI.

In its sample, this clonotype was seen many times. The gene calls are TRBV11-2 and TRBJ1-2; D gene unclear. The CDR3 length is 13 residues. CDR1 is SGHAT and CDR2 is FQNNGV in the germline V gene. With 2 bases removed from V and 3 bases from J, the gap between germline ends came to 7 bases. CDR3 in amino acids: CASSLHRDYGYTF. The CDR3 DNA follows: TGTGCCAGCAGCTTACATAGAGACTATGGCTACACCTTC.